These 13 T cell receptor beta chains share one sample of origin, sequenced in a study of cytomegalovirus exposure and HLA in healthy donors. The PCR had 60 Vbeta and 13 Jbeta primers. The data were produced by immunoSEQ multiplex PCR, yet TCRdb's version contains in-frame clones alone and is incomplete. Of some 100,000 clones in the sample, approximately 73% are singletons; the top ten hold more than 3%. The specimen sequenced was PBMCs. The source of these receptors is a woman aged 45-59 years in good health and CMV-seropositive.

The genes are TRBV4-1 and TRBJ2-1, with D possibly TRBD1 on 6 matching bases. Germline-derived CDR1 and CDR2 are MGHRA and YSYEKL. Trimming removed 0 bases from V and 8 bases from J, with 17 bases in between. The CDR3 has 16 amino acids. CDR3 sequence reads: CASSQDPQGKTDEQFF. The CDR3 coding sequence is TGCGCCAGCAGCCAAGATCCCCAGGGGAAAACCGATGAGCAGTTCTTC.

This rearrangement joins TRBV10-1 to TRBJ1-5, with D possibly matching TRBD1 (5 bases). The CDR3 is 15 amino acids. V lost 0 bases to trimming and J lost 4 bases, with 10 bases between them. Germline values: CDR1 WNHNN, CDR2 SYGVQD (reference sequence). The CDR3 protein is CASSESVGGNQPQHF. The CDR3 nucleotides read TGCGCCAGCAGTGAGTCGGTGGGGGGGAATCAGCCCCAGCATTTT.

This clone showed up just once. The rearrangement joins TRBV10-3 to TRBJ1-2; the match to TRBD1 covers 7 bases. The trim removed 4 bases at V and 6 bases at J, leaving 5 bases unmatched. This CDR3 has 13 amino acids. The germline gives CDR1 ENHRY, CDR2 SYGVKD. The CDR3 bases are TGTGCCATCAGTGCGGGACAGCTAGATGGCTACACCTTC. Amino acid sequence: CAISAGQLDGYTF.

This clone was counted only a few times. The CDR3 is CASSLRGDEQFF. DNA of the CDR3: TGTGCCAGCAGCTTAAGAGGTGACGAGCAGTTCTTC. The chain employs TRBV7-3 and TRBJ2-1; D is unresolved. The CDR3 sequence is 12 residues long. Germline CDR1 and CDR2: SGHTA and FQGTGA. V lost 1 base and J 10 bases, leaving 8 bases between the germline ends.

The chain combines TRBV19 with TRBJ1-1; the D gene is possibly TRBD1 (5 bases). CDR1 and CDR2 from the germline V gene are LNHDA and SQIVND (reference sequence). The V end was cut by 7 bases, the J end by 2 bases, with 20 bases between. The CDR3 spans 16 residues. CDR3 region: CASISGMWQGNTEAFF. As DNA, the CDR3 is TGTGCCAGTATCTCAGGCATGTGGCAGGGCAACACTGAAGCTTTCTTT.

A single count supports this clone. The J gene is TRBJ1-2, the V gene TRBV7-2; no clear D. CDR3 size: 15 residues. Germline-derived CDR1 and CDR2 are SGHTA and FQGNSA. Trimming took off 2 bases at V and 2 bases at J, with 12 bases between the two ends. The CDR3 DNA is TGTGCCAGCAGCTTACAAGCCTTTCAAAACTATGGCTACACCTTC. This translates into CASSLQAFQNYGYTF.

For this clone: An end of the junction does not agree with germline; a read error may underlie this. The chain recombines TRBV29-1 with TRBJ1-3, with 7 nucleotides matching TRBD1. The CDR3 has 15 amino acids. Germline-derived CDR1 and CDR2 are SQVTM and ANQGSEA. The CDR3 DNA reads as TGCAGCGTTGGCGGATTAACAGGGGCTGGAAGCACCATATATTTT. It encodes CSVGGLTGAGSTIYF.

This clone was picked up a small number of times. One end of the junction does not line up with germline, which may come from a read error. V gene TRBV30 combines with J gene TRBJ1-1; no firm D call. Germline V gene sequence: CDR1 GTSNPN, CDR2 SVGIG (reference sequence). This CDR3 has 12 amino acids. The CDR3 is CAWSPGGTEAFF. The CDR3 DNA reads TGTGCTTGGAGCCCAGGTGGGACTGAAGCTTTCTTT. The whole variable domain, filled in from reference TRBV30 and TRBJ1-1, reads SQTIHQWPATLVQPVGSPLSLECTVEGTSNPNLYWYRQAAGRGLQLLFYSVGIGQISSEVPQNLSASRPQDRQFILSSKKLLLSDSGFYLCAWSPGGTEAFFGQGTRLTVV.

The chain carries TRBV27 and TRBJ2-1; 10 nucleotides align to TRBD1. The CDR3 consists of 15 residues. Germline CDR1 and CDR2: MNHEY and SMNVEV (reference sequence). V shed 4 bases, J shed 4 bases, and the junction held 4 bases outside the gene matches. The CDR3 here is CASSSLGQGYNEQFF. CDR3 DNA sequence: TGTGCCAGCAGTTCACTGGGACAGGGGTACAATGAGCAGTTCTTC.

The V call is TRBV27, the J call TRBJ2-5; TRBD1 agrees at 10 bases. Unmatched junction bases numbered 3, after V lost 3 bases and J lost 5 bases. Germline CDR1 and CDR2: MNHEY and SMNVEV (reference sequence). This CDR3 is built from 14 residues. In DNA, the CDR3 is TGTGCCAGCAGTTTTGACAGGGGGCTTGAGACCCAGTACTTC. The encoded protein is CASSFDRGLETQYF.

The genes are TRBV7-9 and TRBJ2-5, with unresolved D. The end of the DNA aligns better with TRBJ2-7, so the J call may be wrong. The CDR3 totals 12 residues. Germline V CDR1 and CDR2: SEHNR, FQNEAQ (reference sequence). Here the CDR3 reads CASSLRSYEQYF. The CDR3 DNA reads TGTGCCAGCAGCTTACGCTCCTACGAGCAGTACTTC.

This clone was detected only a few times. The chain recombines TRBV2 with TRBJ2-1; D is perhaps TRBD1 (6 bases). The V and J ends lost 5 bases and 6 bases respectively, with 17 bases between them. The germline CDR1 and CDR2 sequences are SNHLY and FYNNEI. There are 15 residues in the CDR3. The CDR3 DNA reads TGTGCCAGCAGTTGGGACACGGCAGTTTCCAATGAGCAGTTCTTC. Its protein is CASSWDTAVSNEQFF.

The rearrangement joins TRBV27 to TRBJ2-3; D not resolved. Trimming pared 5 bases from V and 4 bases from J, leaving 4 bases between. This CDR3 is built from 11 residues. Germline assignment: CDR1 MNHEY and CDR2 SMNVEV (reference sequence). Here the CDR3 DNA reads TGTGCCAGCAGTCATTCAGATACGCAGTATTTT. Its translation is CASSHSDTQYF.